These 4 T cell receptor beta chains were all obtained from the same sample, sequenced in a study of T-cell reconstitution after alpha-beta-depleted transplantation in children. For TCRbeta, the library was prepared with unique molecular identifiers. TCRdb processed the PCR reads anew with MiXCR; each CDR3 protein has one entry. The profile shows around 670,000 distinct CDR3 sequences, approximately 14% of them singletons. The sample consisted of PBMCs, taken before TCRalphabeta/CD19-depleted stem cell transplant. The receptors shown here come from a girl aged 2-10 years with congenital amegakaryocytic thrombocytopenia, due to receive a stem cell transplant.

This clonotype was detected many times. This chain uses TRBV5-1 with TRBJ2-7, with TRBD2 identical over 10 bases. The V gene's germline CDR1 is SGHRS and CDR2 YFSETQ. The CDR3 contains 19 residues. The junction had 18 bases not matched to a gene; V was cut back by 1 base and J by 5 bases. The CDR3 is CASSLWTAQPTSGMHEQYF. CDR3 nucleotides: TGCGCCAGCAGCTTGTGGACGGCGCAACCAACTAGCGGGATGCACGAGCAGTACTTC. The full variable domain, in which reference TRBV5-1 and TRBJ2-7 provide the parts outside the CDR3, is KAGVTQTPRYLIKTRGQQVTLSCSPISGHRSVSWYQQTPGQGLQFLFEYFSETQRNKGNFPGRFSGRQFSNSRSEMNVSTLELGDSALYLCASSLWTAQPTSGMHEQYFGPGTRLTVT.

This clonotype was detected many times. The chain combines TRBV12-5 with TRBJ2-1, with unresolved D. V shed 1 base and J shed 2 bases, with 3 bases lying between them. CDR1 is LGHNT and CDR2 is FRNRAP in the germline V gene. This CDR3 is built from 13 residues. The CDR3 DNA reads TGTGCTAGTGGTTTGGCTACCTACAATGAGCAGTTCTTC. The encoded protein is CASGLATYNEQFF.

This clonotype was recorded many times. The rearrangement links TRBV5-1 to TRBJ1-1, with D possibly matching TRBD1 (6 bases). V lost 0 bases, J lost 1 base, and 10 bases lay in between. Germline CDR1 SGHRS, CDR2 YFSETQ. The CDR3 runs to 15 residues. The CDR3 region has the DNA TGCGCCAGCAGCTTGGCCCAGGGGCCGAACACTGAAGCTTTCTTT. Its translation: CASSLAQGPNTEAFF.

The CDR3 coding sequence is TGTGCCAGCTCACCTGCGGCCTCACGCACAGATACGCAGTATTTT. This codes for CASSPAASRTDTQYF. The J gene is TRBJ2-3, the V gene TRBV18; no definite D call. The CDR3 spans 15 residues. The V and J ends lost 3 bases and 1 base respectively, with 11 bases between them. Germline CDR1 reads KGHSH; CDR2 reads LQKENI.